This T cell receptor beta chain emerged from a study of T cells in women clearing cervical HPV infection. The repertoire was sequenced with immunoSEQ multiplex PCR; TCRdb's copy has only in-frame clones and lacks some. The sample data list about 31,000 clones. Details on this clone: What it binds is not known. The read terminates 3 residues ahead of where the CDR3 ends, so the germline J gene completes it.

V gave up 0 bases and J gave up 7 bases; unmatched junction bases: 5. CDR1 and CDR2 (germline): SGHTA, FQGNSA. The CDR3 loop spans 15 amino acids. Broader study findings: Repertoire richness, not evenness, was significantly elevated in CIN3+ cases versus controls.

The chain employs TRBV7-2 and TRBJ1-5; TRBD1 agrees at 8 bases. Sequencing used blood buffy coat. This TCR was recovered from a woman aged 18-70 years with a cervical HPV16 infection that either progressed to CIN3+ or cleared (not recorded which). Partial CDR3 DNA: TGTGCCAGCAGCTTAGCGCCGTCAGGGGGCCAGCCC. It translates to CASSLAPSGGQP. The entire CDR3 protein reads CASSLAPSGGQPQHF.